A selection of T cell receptor beta chains follows, all from one sample in a study of T cells after yellow fever vaccination. TCRdb called the 5' RACE reads again in MiXCR, with one record for every CDR3 protein. The sample includes more than 95,000 distinct CDR3 sequences, around 6.7% of them seen just once. The sequencing here drew on CD4+ T cells sorted from PBMCs, taken roughly 46 days after the first yellow fever vaccination. Every receptor here comes from a man younger than 35 who received the YFV17D yellow fever vaccine. The CDR3 runs from the conserved cysteine through the conserved F or W. The order of the fields is clone size, V gene, D gene, J gene, CDR3 DNA, CDR3 protein. The D gene is left open where the match is weak. Where a row states a size, it is once, few, many or the class of an expanded clone; other rows omit it.

few	TRBV7-9	NA	TRBJ2-3	TGTGCCAGCAGCCTTAGCGAGAGCACAGATACGCAGTATTTT	CASSLSESTDTQYF
few	TRBV12-3/TRBV12-4	TRBD2	TRBJ2-3	TGTGCCAGCACCGGAGCGGGGGGCAACGTTCAACCGCAGTATTTT	CASTGAGGNVQPQYF
many	TRBV18	NA	TRBJ2-2	TGTGCCAGCTCACCAGATCTTGGCAACACCGGGGAGCTGTTTTTT	CASSPDLGNTGELFF
many	TRBV6-5	NA	TRBJ2-5	TGTGCCAGCATCATAGGGGGGGGAGAGACCCAGTACTTC	CASIIGGGETQYF
many	TRBV5-1	NA	TRBJ2-3	TGCGCCAGCAGCTTGGCGGGGCCCCCTACAGATACGCAGTATTTT	CASSLAGPPTDTQYF
few	TRBV12-3/TRBV12-4	TRBD1	TRBJ1-1	TGTGCCAGCAGTTTAGACAGGGGGAGTCCTGAAGCTTTCTTT	CASSLDRGSPEAFF
few	TRBV7-2	TRBD2	TRBJ2-3	TGTGCCAGCAGCGTTAGCGGGGGGAACACAGATACGCAGTATTTT	CASSVSGGNTDTQYF
many	TRBV18	NA	TRBJ2-5	TGTGCCAGCTCACCACGGAGGGATGAGACCCAGTACTTC	CASSPRRDETQYF
many	TRBV5-5	NA	TRBJ2-1	TGTGCCAGCAGCTCCTTGACACGCAGGCCCGAGCAGTTCTTC	CASSSLTRRPEQFF
many	TRBV7-9	TRBD1	TRBJ2-1	TGTGCCAGCAGCTTACAGGGGGCCTACAATGAGCAGTTCTTC	CASSLQGAYNEQFF
few	TRBV27	NA	TRBJ2-7	TGTGCCAGCAGTTTATCGTGGACACACTACGAGCAGTACTTC	CASSLSWTHYEQYF
many	TRBV5-1	NA	TRBJ2-6	TGCGCCAGCAGCTTTGGGGGCTCTGGGGCCAACGTCCTGACTTTC	CASSFGGSGANVLTF
many	TRBV20-1	NA	TRBJ2-5	TGCAGTGCCGGACGGGGGGCGCGGGAGACCCAGTACTTC	CSAGRGARETQYF
many	TRBV10-3	TRBD1	TRBJ1-1	TGTGCCATCAGTGGACAGGGCATGAACACTGAAGCTTTCTTT	CAISGQGMNTEAFF
many	TRBV7-8	TRBD1	TRBJ2-5	TGTGCCAGCAGCGCCAGATACAGGGGAACCCAAGAGACCCAGTACTTC	CASSARYRGTQETQYF
few	TRBV10-3	NA	TRBJ2-1	TGTGCCATCAGTGATCGACAGGCCGGAAACAATGAGCAGTTCTTC	CAISDRQAGNNEQFF
many	TRBV20-1	TRBD1	TRBJ1-6	TGCAGTGCGAAGCCGGGACAGGACACACCCCTCCACTTT	CSAKPGQDTPLHF
many	TRBV6-2/TRBV6-3	TRBD2	TRBJ2-5	TGTGCCAGCAGCCAAATAGCGGGGGTAGAAAAGACCCAGTACTTC	CASSQIAGVEKTQYF
many	TRBV4-3	TRBD2	TRBJ2-5	TGCGCCAGCAGCCGACAGTTGGGACTAGCGGGGGGGACGGGGCAAGAGACCCAGTACTTC	CASSRQLGLAGGTGQETQYF
many	TRBV7-2	TRBD1	TRBJ1-6	TGTGCCAGCAGCTTACAGGGGGCGGTTTTAAATTCACCCCTCCACTTT	CASSLQGAVLNSPLHF
NA	TRBV7-2	NA	TRBJ2-3	TGTGCCAGCAGCTTAGCGCTCACGGGAAGCACAGATACGCAGTATTTT	CASSLALTGSTDTQYF
many	TRBV20-1	TRBD2	TRBJ2-1	TGCAGTGTCGTGACTAGCGGTTACAATGAGCAGTTCTTC	CSVVTSGYNEQFF
many	TRBV20-1	NA	TRBJ2-3	TGCAGTGCTAGGGCGGACTATAGTTTTGCAGATACGCAGTATTTT	CSARADYSFADTQYF
few	TRBV5-6	NA	TRBJ2-3	TGTGCCAGCAGCTTTCGCCAGGAGTACACAGATACGCAGTATTTT	CASSFRQEYTDTQYF
many	TRBV15	TRBD1	TRBJ2-3	TGTGCCACCAGCAGGAGACAGGGCGTCACAGATACGCAGTATTTT	CATSRRQGVTDTQYF